The 6 T cell receptor beta chains reported below all come from one sample, sequenced in a study of T-cell reconstitution after alpha-beta-depleted transplantation in children. TCRbeta library preparation incorporated unique molecular identifiers. Via MiXCR, TCRdb re-called the PCR reads, giving one row per CDR3 protein. The sample has 500,000 or so distinct CDR3 sequences, about 30% seen once. The material was PBMCs from the stem cell graft donor, obtained from the stem cell graft. These TCRs come from a human donor who donated a stem cell graft to a child with aplastic anemia.

This clonotype was counted a few times. The chain employs TRBV20-1 and TRBJ2-7; TRBD1 aligns across 7 bases. Germline V gives CDR1 DFQATT, CDR2 SNEGSKA (reference sequence). Losses at the gene ends were 0 bases for V and 0 bases for J; bases not matched to a gene: 2. This CDR3 has 14 amino acids. The CDR3 loop reads CSARDRDSSYEQYF. DNA of the CDR3: TGCAGTGCTAGAGACCGGGACAGCTCCTACGAGCAGTACTTC.

This clonotype has a handful of counts. This chain uses TRBV29-1 with TRBJ2-3; D is uncertain. Germline V CDR1 and CDR2: SQVTM, ANQGSEA. V lost 4 bases, J lost 2 bases, and 13 bases lay in between. The CDR3 is 14 amino acids. The CDR3 DNA follows: TGCAGCGTTGGTCTGGGCATTAACACAGATACGCAGTATTTT. Translated: CSVGLGINTDTQYF.

This clonotype was counted only a few times. The chain combines TRBV20-1 with TRBJ2-7; D gene ambiguous. CDR1 DFQATT and CDR2 SNEGSKA come from the germline V gene (reference sequence). Trimming pared 3 bases from V and 3 bases from J, leaving 9 bases between. This CDR3 has 12 amino acids. Written as DNA, the CDR3 is TGCAGTGCTAGCGGGCCCCGCTACGAGCAGTACTTC. It encodes CSASGPRYEQYF.

The chain combines TRBV11-3 with TRBJ2-1, with 11 bases lining up with TRBD2. CDR3 length: 16 amino acids. J gave up 9 bases and V 0 bases, and 7 bases lay outside the gene matches. Germline V CDR1 and CDR2: SGHNT, YENEEA. For the CDR3, the DNA is TGTGCCAGCAGCTTAGATTTACTAGCGGGAGTCGCTGAGCAGTTCTTC. As protein: CASSLDLLAGVAEQFF. Together with reference TRBV11-3 and TRBJ2-1, the CDR3 gives the full variable domain: EAGVVQSPRYKIIEKKQPVAFWCNPISGHNTLYWYLQNLGQGPELLIRYENEEAVDDSQLPKDRFSAERLKGVDSTLKIQPAELGDSAVYLCASSLDLLAGVAEQFFGPGTRLTVL.

The gene calls are TRBV6-2 or TRBV6-3 and TRBJ2-7; 12 bases agree with TRBD2. The CDR3 length is 17 residues. From germline, CDR1 is MNHEY and CDR2 SVGEGT. V dropped 5 bases and J dropped 2; count of bases not matched to a gene: 10. Here the CDR3 DNA reads TGTGCCAGCAGTGCCTCACTTGGACTAGCGGGGCCCTACGAGCAGTACTTC. Translation gives CASSASLGLAGPYEQYF.

This chain links TRBV20-1 with TRBJ2-3; TRBD2 matches 7 bases. V was clipped by 3 bases and J by 2 bases; unmatched bases: 2. Germline loops: CDR1 DFQATT, CDR2 SNEGSKA (reference sequence). This CDR3 is 13 amino acids long. The CDR3 DNA is TGCAGTGCTAGGGGGGGGTACACAGATACGCAGTATTTT. It is translated as CSARGGYTDTQYF.